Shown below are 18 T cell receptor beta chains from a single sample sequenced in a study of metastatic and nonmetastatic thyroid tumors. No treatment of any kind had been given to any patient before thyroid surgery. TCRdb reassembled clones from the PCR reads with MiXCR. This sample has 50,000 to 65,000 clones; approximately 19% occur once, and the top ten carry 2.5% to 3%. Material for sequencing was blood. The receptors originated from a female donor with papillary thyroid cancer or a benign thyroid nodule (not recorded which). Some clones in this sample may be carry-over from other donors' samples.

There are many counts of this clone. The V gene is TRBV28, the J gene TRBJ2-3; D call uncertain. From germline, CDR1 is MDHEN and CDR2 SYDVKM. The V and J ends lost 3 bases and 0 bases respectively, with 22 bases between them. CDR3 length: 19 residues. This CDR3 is CASSFSPNTRGPSTDTQYF. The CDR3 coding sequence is TGTGCCAGCAGTTTCTCCCCAAACACTCGAGGACCTAGCACAGATACGCAGTATTTT.

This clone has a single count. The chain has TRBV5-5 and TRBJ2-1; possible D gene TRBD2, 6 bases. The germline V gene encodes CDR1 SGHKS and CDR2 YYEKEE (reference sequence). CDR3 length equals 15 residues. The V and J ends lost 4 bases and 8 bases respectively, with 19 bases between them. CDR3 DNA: TGTGCCAGCAGCGGGTTGGGGGGATGCTTCGATGAGCAGTTCTTC. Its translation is CASSGLGGCFDEQFF.

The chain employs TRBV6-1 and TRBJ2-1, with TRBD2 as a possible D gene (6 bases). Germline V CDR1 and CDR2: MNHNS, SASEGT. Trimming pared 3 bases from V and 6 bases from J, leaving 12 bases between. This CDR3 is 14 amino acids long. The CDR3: CASSEHTRGNEQFF. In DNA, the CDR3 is TGTGCCAGCAGTGAGCATACGCGGGGCAATGAGCAGTTCTTC.

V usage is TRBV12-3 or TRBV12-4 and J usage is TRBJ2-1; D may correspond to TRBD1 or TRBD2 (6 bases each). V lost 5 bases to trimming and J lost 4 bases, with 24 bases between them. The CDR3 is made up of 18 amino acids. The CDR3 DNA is TGTGCCAGCAGTCCCTCGATCGGGGGCGGGATTGTTTACAATGAGCAGTTCTTC. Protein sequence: CASSPSIGGGIVYNEQFF.

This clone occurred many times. The CDR3 protein is CASSVGTVHTIYF. CDR3 sequence (DNA): TGTGCCAGCAGCGTAGGGACAGTTCACACCATATATTTT. The V and J genes are TRBV9 and TRBJ1-3, with a tentative D call TRBD1 (6 bases). Trimming took off 0 bases at V and 8 bases at J, with 9 bases between the two ends. Germline V gene data show CDR1 as SGDLS and CDR2 as YYNGEE. The CDR3 totals 13 residues. Looking up the rest from reference TRBV9 and TRBJ1-3 gives the full variable domain: DSGVTQTPKHLITATGQRVTLRCSPRSGDLSVYWYQQSLDQGLQFLIQYYNGEERAKGNILERFSAQQFPDLHSELNLSSLELGDSALYFCASSVGTVHTIYFGEGSWLTVV.

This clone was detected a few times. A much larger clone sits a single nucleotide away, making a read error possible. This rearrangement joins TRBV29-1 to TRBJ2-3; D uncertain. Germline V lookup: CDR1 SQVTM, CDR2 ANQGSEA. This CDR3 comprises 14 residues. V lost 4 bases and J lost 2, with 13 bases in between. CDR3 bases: TGCAGCGTTGTTGGGTCTGTATTCACAGATACGCAGTATTTT. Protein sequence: CSVVGSVFTDTQYF.

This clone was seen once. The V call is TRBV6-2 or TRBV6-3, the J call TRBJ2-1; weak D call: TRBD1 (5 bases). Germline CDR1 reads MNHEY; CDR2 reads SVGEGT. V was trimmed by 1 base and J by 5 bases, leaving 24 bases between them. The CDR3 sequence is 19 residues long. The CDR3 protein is CASSYLTFLGHGYDNEQFF. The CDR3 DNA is TGTGCCAGCAGTTACTTGACATTCTTAGGACACGGGTACGACAATGAGCAGTTCTTC.

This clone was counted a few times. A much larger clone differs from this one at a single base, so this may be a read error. CDR3 region: CASKGTNNGELFF. The DNA of the CDR3 is TGCGCCAGCAAGGGTACGAACAACGGGGAGCTGTTTTTT. The chain is built from TRBV12-3 or TRBV12-4 and TRBJ2-2, with D unclear. The CDR3 length is 13 residues.

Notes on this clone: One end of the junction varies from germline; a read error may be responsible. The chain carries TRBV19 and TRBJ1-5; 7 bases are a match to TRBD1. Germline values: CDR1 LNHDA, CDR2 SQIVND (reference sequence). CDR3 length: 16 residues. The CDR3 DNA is TGTGCCAGTAGTACCCGGGACAGTGGATACTATCAGCCCCGGCATTTT. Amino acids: CASSTRDSGYYQPRHF.

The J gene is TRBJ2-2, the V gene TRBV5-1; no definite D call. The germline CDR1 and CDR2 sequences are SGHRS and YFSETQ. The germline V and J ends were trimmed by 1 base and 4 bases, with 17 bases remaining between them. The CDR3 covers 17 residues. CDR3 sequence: CASSLTTSSNATGELFF. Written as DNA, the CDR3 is TGCGCCAGCAGCTTGACCACCAGCTCGAATGCCACCGGGGAGCTGTTTTTT. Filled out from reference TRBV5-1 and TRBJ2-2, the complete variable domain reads KAGVTQTPRYLIKTRGQQVTLSCSPISGHRSVSWYQQTPGQGLQFLFEYFSETQRNKGNFPGRFSGRQFSNSRSEMNVSTLELGDSALYLCASSLTTSSNATGELFFGEGSRLTVL.

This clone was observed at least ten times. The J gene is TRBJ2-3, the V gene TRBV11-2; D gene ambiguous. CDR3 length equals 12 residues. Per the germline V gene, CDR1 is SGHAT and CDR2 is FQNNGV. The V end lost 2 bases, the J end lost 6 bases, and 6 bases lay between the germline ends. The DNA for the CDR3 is TGTGCCAGCAGCTTATTGAGGGATACGCAGTATTTT. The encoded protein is CASSLLRDTQYF. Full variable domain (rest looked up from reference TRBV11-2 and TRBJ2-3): EAGVAQSPRYKIIEKRQSVAFWCNPISGHATLYWYQQILGQGPKLLIQFQNNGVVDDSQLPKDRFSAERLKGVDSTLKIQPAKLEDSAVYLCASSLLRDTQYFGPGTRLTVL.

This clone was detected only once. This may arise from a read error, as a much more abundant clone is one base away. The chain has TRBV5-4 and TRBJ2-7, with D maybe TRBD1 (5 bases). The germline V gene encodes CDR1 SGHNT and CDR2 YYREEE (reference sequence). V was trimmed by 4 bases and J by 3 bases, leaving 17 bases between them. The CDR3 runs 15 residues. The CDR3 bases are TGTGCCAGCAGCCCGGTGACAGTTGGATACTACGAGCAGTACTTC. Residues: CASSPVTVGYYEQYF.

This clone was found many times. In DNA, the CDR3 is TGCAGTGCTAATAGGCCTAGCACAGATACGCAGTATTTT. Amino acids: CSANRPSTDTQYF. The chain is built from TRBV20-1 and TRBJ2-3; D call uncertain. The CDR3 loop spans 13 amino acids. The germline gives CDR1 DFQATT, CDR2 SNEGSKA (reference sequence). V shed 4 bases and J shed 0 bases, with 8 bases lying between them.

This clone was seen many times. The CDR3 DNA reads as TGTGCCAGCAGTGCCAGTTATTCCGGGGAGCTGTTTTTT. Protein: CASSASYSGELFF. The V gene is TRBV27, the J gene TRBJ2-2; D remains unclear. The V and J ends lost 5 bases and 6 bases respectively, with 10 bases between them. This CDR3 has 13 amino acids. CDR1 and CDR2 (germline): MNHEY, SMNVEV (reference sequence).

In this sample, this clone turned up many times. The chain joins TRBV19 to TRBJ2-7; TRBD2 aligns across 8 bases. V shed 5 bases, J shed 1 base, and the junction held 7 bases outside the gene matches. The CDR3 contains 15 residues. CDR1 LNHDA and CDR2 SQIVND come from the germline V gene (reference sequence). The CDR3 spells CASSDPGTSSYEQYF. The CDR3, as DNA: TGTGCCAGTAGTGACCCCGGGACTAGTTCCTACGAGCAGTACTTC.

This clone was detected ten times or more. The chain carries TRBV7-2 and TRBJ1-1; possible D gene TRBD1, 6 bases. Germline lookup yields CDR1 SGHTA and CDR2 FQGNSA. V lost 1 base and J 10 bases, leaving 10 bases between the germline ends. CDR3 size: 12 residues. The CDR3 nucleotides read TGTGCCAGCAGCTTAGACAGGGTGGTAGCTTTCTTT. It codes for CASSLDRVVAFF.

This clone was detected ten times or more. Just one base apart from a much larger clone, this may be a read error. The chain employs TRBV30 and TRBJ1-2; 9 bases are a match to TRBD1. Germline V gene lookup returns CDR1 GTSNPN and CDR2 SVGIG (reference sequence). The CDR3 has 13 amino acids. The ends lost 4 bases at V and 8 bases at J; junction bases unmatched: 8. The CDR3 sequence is CAWILQGAVGYTF. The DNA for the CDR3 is TGTGCCTGGATCCTACAGGGGGCGGTAGGCTACACCTTC.

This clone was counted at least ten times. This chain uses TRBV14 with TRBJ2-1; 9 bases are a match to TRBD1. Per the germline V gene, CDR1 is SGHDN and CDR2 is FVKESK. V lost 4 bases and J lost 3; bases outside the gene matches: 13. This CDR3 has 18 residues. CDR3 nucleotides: TGTGCCAGCAGCCTCTTAATCGGACAGGGGCGCTACTACAATGAGCAGTTCTTC. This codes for CASSLLIGQGRYYNEQFF. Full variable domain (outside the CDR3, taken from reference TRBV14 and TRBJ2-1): EAGVTQFPSHSVIEKGQTVTLRCDPISGHDNLYWYRRVMGKEIKFLLHFVKESKQDESGMPNNRFLAERTGGTYSTLKVQPAELEDSGVYFCASSLLIGQGRYYNEQFFGPGTRLTVL.